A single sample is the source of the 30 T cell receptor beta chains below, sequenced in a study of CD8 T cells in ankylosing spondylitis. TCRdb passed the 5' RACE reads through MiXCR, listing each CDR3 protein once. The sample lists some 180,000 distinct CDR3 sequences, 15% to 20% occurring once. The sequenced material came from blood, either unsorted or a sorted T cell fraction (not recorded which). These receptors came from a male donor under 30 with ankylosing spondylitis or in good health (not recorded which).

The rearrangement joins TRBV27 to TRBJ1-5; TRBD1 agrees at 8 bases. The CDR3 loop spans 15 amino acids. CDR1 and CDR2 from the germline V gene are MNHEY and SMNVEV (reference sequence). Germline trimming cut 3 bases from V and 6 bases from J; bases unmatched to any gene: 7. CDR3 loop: CASSFRQGLGQPQHF. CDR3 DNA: TGTGCCAGCAGTTTCCGACAGGGGTTGGGTCAGCCCCAGCATTTT.

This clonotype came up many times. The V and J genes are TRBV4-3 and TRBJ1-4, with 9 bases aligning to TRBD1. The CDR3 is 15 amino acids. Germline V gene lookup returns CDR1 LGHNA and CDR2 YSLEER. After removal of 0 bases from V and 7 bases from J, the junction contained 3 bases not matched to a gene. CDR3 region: CASSQEPTGGEKLFF. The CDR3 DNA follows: TGCGCCAGCAGCCAAGAACCGACAGGGGGTGAAAAACTGTTTTTT.

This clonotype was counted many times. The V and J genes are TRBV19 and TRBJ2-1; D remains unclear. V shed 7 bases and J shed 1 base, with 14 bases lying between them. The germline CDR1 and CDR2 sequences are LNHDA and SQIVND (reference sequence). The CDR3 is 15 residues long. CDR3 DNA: TGTGCCAGTAAAGGAACCGGGTTGTCCTACAATGAGCAGTTCTTC. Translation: CASKGTGLSYNEQFF.

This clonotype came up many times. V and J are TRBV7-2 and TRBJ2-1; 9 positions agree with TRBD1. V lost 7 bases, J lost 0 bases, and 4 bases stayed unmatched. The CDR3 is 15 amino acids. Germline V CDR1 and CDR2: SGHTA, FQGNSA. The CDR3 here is CASTRDRASYNEQFF. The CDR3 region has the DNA TGTGCCAGCACTCGGGACAGGGCCTCCTACAATGAGCAGTTCTTC.

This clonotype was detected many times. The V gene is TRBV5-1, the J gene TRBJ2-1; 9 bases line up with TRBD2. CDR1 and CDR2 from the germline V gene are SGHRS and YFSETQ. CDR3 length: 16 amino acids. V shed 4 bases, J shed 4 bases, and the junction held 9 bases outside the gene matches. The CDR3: CASSPPGLAIYNEQFF. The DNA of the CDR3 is TGCGCCAGCAGCCCTCCTGGACTAGCGATATACAATGAGCAGTTCTTC.

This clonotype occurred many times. The CDR3 DNA is TGTGCCAGCAGTTTCCCTCGGGACGCTTACTACGAGCAGTACTTC. Translating gives CASSFPRDAYYEQYF. The chain has TRBV6-2 or TRBV6-3 and TRBJ2-7; D tentatively fits TRBD1 or TRBD2 (5 bases each). The germline V gene encodes CDR1 MNHEY and CDR2 SVGEGT. The CDR3 is 15 amino acids. V shed 4 bases and J shed 3 bases, with 16 bases lying between them.

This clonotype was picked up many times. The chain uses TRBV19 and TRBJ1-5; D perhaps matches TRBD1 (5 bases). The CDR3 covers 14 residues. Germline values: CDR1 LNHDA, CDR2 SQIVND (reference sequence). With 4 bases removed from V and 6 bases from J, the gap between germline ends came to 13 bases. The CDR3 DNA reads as TGTGCCAGTAGTACGAGGGGTAGGCGTCAGCCCCAGCATTTT. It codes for CASSTRGRRQPQHF.

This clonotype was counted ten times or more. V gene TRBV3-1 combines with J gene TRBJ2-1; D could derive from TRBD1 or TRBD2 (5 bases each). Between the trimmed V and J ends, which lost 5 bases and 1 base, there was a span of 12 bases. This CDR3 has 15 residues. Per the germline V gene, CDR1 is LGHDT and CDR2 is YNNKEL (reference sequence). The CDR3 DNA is TGTGCCAGCAGCGGAACGGGACGGTCCTACAATGAGCAGTTCTTC. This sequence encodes CASSGTGRSYNEQFF.

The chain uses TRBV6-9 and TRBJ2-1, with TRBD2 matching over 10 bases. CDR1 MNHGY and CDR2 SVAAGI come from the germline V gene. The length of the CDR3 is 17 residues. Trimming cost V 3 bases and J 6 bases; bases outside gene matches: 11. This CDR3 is CASSYGFAASGSNEQFF. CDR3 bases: TGTGCCAGCAGTTACGGCTTTGCGGCTAGCGGGAGCAATGAGCAGTTCTTC.

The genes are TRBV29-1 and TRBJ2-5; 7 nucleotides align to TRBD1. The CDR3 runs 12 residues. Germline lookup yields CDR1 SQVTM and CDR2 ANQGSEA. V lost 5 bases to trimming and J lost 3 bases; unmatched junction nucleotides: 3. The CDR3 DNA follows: TGCAGCGTTCGGGACAGCAAAGAGACCCAGTACTTC. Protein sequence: CSVRDSKETQYF. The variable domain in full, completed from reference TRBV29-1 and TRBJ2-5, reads SAVISQKPSRDICQRGTSLTIQCQVDSQVTMMFWYRQQPGQSLTLIATANQGSEATYESGFVIDKFPISRPNLTFSTLTVSNMSPEDSSIYLCSVRDSKETQYFGPGTRLLVL.

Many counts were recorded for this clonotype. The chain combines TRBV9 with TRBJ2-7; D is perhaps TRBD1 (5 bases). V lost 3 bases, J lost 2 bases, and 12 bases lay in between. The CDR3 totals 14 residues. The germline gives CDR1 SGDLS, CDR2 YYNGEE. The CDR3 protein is CASSAEGVTYEQYF. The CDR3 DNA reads TGTGCCAGCAGCGCAGAAGGGGTGACCTACGAGCAGTACTTC.

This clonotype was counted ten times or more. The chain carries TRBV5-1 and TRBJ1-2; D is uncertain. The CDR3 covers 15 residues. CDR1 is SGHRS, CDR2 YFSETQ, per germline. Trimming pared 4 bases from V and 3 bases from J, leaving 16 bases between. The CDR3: CASSPWIGRDYGYTF. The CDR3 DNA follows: TGCGCCAGCAGCCCCTGGATCGGACGGGACTATGGCTACACCTTC.

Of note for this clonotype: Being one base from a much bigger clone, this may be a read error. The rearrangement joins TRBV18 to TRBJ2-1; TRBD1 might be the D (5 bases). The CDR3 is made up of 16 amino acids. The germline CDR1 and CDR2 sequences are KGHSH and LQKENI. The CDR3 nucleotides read TGTGCCAGCTCAGGAACAGGTCGGTTATCCTACAATGAGCAGTCCTTC. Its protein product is CASSGTGRLSYNEQSF. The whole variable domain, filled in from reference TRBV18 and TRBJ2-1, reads NAGVMQNPRHLVRRRGQEARLRCSPMKGHSHVYWYRQLPEEGLKFMVYLQKENIIDESGMPKERFSAEFPKEGPSILRIQQVVRGDSAAYFCASSGTGRLSYNEQSFGPGTRLTVL.

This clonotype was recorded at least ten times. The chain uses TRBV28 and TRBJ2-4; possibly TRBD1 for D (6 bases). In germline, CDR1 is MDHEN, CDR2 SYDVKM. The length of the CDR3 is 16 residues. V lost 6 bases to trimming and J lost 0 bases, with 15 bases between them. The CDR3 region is CASSLNRDLAKNIQYF. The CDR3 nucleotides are TGTGCCAGCAGCCTCAACAGGGACCTAGCCAAAAACATTCAGTACTTC.

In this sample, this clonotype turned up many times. The CDR3 bases are TGCGCCAGCAGCAGGACAACGCAGGAGACCCAGTACTTC. It translates to CASSRTTQETQYF. The rearrangement uses TRBV5-1 and TRBJ2-5, with D possibly matching TRBD1 (5 bases). The length of the CDR3 is 13 residues. Germline CDR1 and CDR2: SGHRS and YFSETQ. The germline V and J ends were trimmed by 4 bases and 5 bases, with 12 bases remaining between them.

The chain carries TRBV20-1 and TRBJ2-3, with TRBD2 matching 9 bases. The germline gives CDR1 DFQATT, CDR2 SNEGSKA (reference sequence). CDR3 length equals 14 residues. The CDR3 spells CSAYVAGVVDTQYF. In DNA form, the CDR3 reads TGCAGCGCCTATGTAGCGGGAGTAGTAGATACGCAGTATTTT.

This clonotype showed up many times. The CDR3 is CASGGSLNEQFF. The CDR3 DNA sequence: TGTGCCAGCGGCGGGAGTTTAAATGAGCAGTTCTTC. The chain links TRBV12-3 or TRBV12-4 to TRBJ2-1; 7 bases match TRBD2. V dropped 8 bases and J dropped 7; count of bases not matched to a gene: 5. This CDR3 spans 12 amino acids.

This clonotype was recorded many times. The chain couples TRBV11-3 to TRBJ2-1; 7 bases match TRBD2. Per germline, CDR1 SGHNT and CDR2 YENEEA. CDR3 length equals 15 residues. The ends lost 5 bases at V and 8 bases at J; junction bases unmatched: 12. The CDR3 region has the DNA TGTGCCAGCAGCCCACGGACTAGAAGTCTCCATGAGCAGTTCTTC. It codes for CASSPRTRSLHEQFF.

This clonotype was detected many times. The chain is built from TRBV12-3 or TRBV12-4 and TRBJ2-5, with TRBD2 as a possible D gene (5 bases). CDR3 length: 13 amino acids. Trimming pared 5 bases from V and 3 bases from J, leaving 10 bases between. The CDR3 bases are TGTGCCAGCAGTAGAGGGTGGAAAGAGACCCAGTACTTC. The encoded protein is CASSRGWKETQYF.

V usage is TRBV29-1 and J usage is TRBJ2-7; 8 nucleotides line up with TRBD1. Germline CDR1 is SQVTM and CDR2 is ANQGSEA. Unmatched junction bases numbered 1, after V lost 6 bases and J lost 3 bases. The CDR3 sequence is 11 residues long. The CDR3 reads CSVDRDYEQYF. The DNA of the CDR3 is TGCAGCGTGGACAGGGACTACGAGCAGTACTTC.

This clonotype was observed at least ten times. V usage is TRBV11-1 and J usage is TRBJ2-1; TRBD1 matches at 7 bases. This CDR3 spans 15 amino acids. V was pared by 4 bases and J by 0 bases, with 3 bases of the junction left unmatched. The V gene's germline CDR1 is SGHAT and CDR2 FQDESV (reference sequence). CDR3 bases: TGTGCCAGCAGCTACCGGGACAGCTCCTACAATGAGCAGTTCTTC. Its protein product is CASSYRDSSYNEQFF.

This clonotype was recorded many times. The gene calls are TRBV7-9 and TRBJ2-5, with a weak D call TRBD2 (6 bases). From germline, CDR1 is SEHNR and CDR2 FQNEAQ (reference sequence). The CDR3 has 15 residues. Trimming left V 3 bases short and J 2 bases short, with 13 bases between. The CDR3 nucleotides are TGTGCCAGCAGCTTCCAAGGGAGGTCTCAAGAGACCCAGTACTTC. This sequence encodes CASSFQGRSQETQYF.

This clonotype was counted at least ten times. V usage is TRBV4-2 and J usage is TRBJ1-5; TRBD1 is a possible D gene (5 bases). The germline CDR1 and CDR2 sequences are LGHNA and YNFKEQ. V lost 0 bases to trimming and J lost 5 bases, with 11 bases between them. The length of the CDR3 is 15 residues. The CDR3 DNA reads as TGTGCCAGCAGCCAAGATCCAGGGAGCGATCAGCCCCAGCATTTT. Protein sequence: CASSQDPGSDQPQHF.

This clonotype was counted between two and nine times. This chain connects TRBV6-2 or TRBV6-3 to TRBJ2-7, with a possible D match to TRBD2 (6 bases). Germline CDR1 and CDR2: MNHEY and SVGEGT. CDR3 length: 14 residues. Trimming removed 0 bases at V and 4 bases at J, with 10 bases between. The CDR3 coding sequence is TGTGCCAGCAGTTACTCTCTAGCGAAATACGAGCAGTACTTC. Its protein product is CASSYSLAKYEQYF.

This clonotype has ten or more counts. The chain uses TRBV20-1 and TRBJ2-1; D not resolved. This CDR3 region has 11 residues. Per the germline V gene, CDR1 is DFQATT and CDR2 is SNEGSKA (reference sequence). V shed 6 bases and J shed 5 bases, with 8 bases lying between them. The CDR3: CSATNHNEQFF. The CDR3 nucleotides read TGCAGTGCAACTAATCACAATGAGCAGTTCTTC.

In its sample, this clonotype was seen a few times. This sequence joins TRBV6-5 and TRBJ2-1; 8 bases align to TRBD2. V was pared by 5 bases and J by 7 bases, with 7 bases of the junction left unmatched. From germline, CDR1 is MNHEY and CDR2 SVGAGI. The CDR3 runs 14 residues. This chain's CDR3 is CASSDAGGLNEQFF. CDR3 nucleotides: TGTGCCAGCAGTGATGCGGGAGGACTAAATGAGCAGTTCTTC.

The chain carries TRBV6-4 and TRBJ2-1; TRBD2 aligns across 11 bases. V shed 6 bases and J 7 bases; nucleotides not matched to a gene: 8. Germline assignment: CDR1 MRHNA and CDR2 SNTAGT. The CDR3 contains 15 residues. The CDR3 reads CASSILAGAGNEQFF. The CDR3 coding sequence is TGTGCCAGCAGCATACTAGCGGGAGCTGGTAATGAGCAGTTCTTC.

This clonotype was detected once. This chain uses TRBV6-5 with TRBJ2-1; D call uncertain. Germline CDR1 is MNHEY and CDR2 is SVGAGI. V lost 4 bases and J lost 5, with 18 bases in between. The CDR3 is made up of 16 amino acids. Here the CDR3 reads CASSSSRSGRNNEQFF. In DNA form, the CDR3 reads TGTGCCAGCAGTTCCAGTCGATCAGGTCGGAACAATGAGCAGTTCTTC.

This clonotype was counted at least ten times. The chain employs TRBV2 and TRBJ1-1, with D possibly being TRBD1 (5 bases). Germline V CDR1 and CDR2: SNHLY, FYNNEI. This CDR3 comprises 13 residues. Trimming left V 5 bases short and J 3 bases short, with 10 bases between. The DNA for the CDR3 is TGTGCCAGCAGTTACAGGAGCGACACTGAAGCTTTCTTT. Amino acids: CASSYRSDTEAFF.

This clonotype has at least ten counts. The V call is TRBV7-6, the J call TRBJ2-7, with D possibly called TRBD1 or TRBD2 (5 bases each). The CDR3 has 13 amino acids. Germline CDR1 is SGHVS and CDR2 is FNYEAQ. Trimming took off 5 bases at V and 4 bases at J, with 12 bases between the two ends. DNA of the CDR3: TGTGCCAGCAGCGCCCGGGACCCTTACGAGCAGTACTTC. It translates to CASSARDPYEQYF.